This T cell receptor (beta chain) was identified during a study of human T cells and chemical hapten exposure. Across the whole study: It was small differences in pooled library volume that mainly caused per-sample TCR yields to vary. The study, taken as a whole, reports: Sensitization with DPC brought no change to TCRs above 1 in 1000 in frequency.

TCRdb re-called the RACE reads through MiXCR, storing one row per CDR3 protein. The table has roughly 380,000 distinct CDR3 sequences, 6% to 7% seen once. Time point reported: patch test 2, 6 weeks after DPC sensitization. Described treatment: therapeutic diphenylcyclopropenone sensitization with weekly scalp DPC. Donors were 18 to 70-year-old alopecia patients suitable for DPC. Unfractionated whole blood was the source of the extracted total RNA. This clonotype has a count of ten or more. Its antigen is not known. This CDR3 region has 14 residues. V was clipped by 4 bases and J by 9 bases, with 17 bases between them. CDR1 is SGHRS, CDR2 YFSETQ, per germline.

The chain joins TRBV5-1 to TRBJ2-1; perhaps TRBD2 as D (7 bases). This clonotype was sampled from a woman between 18 and 29 years old with alopecia areata. Some clones in this sample may be carry-over from other donors' samples. The specimen comprised whole blood, sampled in connection with sensitization to the hapten diphenylcyclopropenone (DPC). CDR3 residues: CASSTGGQAAEQFF. The DNA for the CDR3 is TGCGCCAGCAGCACCGGGGGGCAGGCCGCTGAGCAGTTCTTC. The entire variable domain, with the rest obtained from reference TRBV5-1 and TRBJ2-1, is as follows: KAGVTQTPRYLIKTRGQQVTLSCSPISGHRSVSWYQQTPGQGLQFLFEYFSETQRNKGNFPGRFSGRQFSNSRSEMNVSTLELGDSALYLCASSTGGQAAEQFFGPGTRLTVL.